Given below is one TCR beta chain in context. Antigen specificity is unknown. Germline CDR1 is SGHAT and CDR2 is FQNNGV. J gave up 6 bases and V 4 bases, and 5 bases lay outside the gene matches. CDR3 length: 15 residues. The sample comes from a study of OX40 agonist ivuxolimab in advanced cancers. Overall study context: Each dose-escalation patient presented with hepatocellular carcinoma, melanoma, renal cell or head and neck cancer. Earlier treatment with anti-PD-1, anti-PD-L1 or anti-CTLA-4 was permitted, and around 43% had received some.

The study's findings and limits: Expanded clones were, on average, more numerous in CD8+ T cells than in CD4+.

The repertoire was sequenced with immunoSEQ multiplex PCR; TCRdb's copy has only in-frame clones and lacks some. The sample lists tens of thousands of clones, approximately 83% seen once, with roughly 4.2% in the top ten. The receptor comes from an adult with an advanced solid tumor such as melanoma, head and neck, liver or kidney cancer. Material: CD4+ or CD8+ T cells sorted from blood, obtained in a trial of the OX40 agonist ivuxolimab. The genes are TRBV11-2 and TRBJ2-4, with 11 nucleotides matching TRBD1. Written as DNA, the CDR3 is TGTGCCAGCAGCTACCAGGGACAGGGGGTAAACATTCAGTACTTC. Its protein is CASSYQGQGVNIQYF.